What follows is one TCR beta chain and its context. The antigen is unknown. Some clones are missing from TCRdb's copy, which holds only in-frame ones; the method was immunoSEQ multiplex PCR. The table lists about 2.1 million clones, approximately 94% of them singletons. The entry originates in a study of shared clonotypes between healthy human individuals. Study in general: A couple of female and a few male donors aged 18 to 49 were enrolled. Overall study findings and caveats: Naive subsets tended to show greater estimated richness than memory subsets. Sample collection involved blood only; tissue repertoires are likely different.

Only CD45RO-negative cells positively selected for CCR7 counted as naive CD8 cells, so terminally differentiated effector memory CD45RA+ cells were excluded. The origin of this receptor is a man aged 18 to 35 in good health. Some clones in this sample may be carry-over from other donors' samples. What was sequenced was naive CD8+ T cells from PBMCs.

Here the CDR3 reads CSVPGQGASGNTIYF. The CDR3 region has the DNA TGCAGCGTTCCAGGACAGGGGGCGTCGGGAAACACCATATATTTT. The chain employs TRBV29-1 and TRBJ1-3; 11 bases are a match to TRBD1. Germline V gives CDR1 SQVTM, CDR2 ANQGSEA. The trim removed 5 bases at V and 4 bases at J, leaving 7 bases unmatched. This CDR3 is built from 15 residues.